This T cell receptor (beta chain) was sequenced in a study of OX40 agonist ivuxolimab in advanced cancers. For the study at large: Ivuxolimab, an antibody that agonizes OX40 (CD134), was administered to the patients. Dose-escalation patients suffered from hepatocellular carcinoma, melanoma, renal cell or head and neck cancer.

Assay: immunoSEQ multiplex PCR; the TCRdb copy retains only in-frame clones and omits some. The sample contains 45,000 to 50,000 clones, around nine tenths of which appear only once. This receptor was obtained from an adult with an advanced solid tumor such as melanoma, head and neck, liver or kidney cancer. Sequencing was performed on CD4+ or CD8+ T cells sorted from blood, taken in a trial of the OX40 agonist ivuxolimab.

The CDR3 coding sequence is TGCGCCAGCAGCCACCTTCTACCAGGGTTTGGCAATCAGCCCCAGCATTTT. It codes for CASSHLLPGFGNQPQHF. The chain combines TRBV4-1 with TRBJ1-5, with a weak D call TRBD1 (5 bases). CDR1 and CDR2 (germline): MGHRA, YSYEKL. The CDR3 is made up of 17 amino acids. The V end was cut by 3 bases, the J end by 2 bases, with 17 bases between.